The source of this T cell receptor beta chain is a study of patients and donors after allogeneic stem cell transplantation. TCRdb analysed the RT-PCR reads with MiXCR anew, one entry per CDR3 protein. Of 400,000 to 450,000 distinct CDR3 sequences in the sample, approximately 16% were seen once. Specimen: blood, either unsorted or a sorted T cell fraction (not recorded which). The source is a human donor who was either an allogeneic HSCT recipient or a stem cell or donor lymphocyte infusion donor (not recorded which). It is not recorded whose cells these are; they may come from a transplant donor.

CDR3 sequence: CASSVASGQDYEQYF. DNA for the CDR3: TGTGCCAGCAGCGTAGCCTCGGGACAGGACTACGAGCAGTACTTC. J is TRBJ2-7 and V is TRBV9; TRBD1 matches 8 bases. The trim removed 0 bases at V and 3 bases at J, leaving 5 bases unmatched. The CDR3 runs 15 residues. Germline V lookup: CDR1 SGDLS, CDR2 YYNGEE. Full variable domain (remainder filled in from reference TRBV9 and TRBJ2-7): DSGVTQTPKHLITATGQRVTLRCSPRSGDLSVYWYQQSLDQGLQFLIQYYNGEERAKGNILERFSAQQFPDLHSELNLSSLELGDSALYFCASSVASGQDYEQYFGPGTRLTVT.